This T cell receptor (beta chain) was profiled in a study of glioma-infiltrating T cells after dendritic cell vaccination. Study-level information: Samples are from glioblastoma patients in Phase I and II dendritic cell vaccine trials. Autologous tumor lysate was loaded overnight onto monocyte-derived dendritic cells grown less than 8 days with IL-4 and GM-CSF.

Some clones are missing from TCRdb's copy, which holds only in-frame ones; the method was immunoSEQ multiplex PCR. The table has roughly 100,000 clones, more than 80% seen once; the top ten hold about 12%. This clone was counted a few times. Germline V lookup: CDR1 LNHNV, CDR2 YYDKDF (reference sequence). V shed 11 bases and J shed 6 bases, with 16 bases lying between them. This CDR3 has 12 amino acids. The source is a human donor with glioblastoma. The chain employs TRBV15 and TRBJ1-1; possible D gene TRBD1, 6 bases. Here the sequenced sample was blood, taken before dendritic cell vaccination. CDR3 DNA sequence: TGTGCCCCCGGGGGGGGCTCGGCTGAAGCTTTCTTT. Translating it yields CAPGGGSAEAFF. Full variable domain (remainder filled in from reference TRBV15 and TRBJ1-1): DAMVIQNPRYQVTQFGKPVTLSCSQTLNHNVMYWYQQKSSQAPKLLFHYYDKDFNNEADTPDNFQSRRPNTSFCFLDIRSPGLGDTAMYLCAPGGGSAEAFFGQGTRLTVV.